Below, 20 T cell receptor beta chains from the same sample are listed, as sequenced in a study of early T cells in non-severe SARS-CoV-2 infection. TCRdb re-analysed the 5' RACE reads in MiXCR, keeping a single row per CDR3 protein. The table has 95,000 to 120,000 distinct CDR3 sequences, 9% to 14% seen once. The specimen sequenced was whole blood. These receptors were obtained from an adult who was a healthcare worker with PCR-confirmed SARS-CoV-2 infection or an uninfected control (not recorded which).

Many counts were recorded for this clonotype. The chain employs TRBV18 and TRBJ1-1; D is uncertain. The CDR3 loop spans 13 amino acids. Trimming pared 1 base from V and 1 base from J, leaving 4 bases between. Looked up from germline, CDR1 is KGHSH and CDR2 is LQKENI. The DNA for the CDR3 is TGTGCCAGCTCACCACAGGGGAACACTGAAGCTTTCTTT. Its translation: CASSPQGNTEAFF.

This clonotype occurred many times. The chain joins TRBV11-2 to TRBJ2-5, with D perhaps matching TRBD2 (5 bases). V was trimmed by 5 bases and J by 0 bases, leaving 22 bases between them. The CDR3 has 18 amino acids. Germline V gene lookup returns CDR1 SGHAT and CDR2 FQNNGV. The CDR3 DNA reads TGTGCCAGCAGCCCGGGGAAGATTGGCGGAAGATACCAAGAGACCCAGTACTTC. This gives the protein CASSPGKIGGRYQETQYF.

This chain links TRBV29-1 with TRBJ1-2; D is unclear. The germline V gene encodes CDR1 SQVTM and CDR2 ANQGSEA. The CDR3 contains 13 residues. Trimming shortened V by 2 bases and J by 1 base, and 8 bases separated the two germline ends. CDR3 in DNA: TGCAGCGTTGAAAACGACAATAACTATGGCTACACCTTC. Translation gives CSVENDNNYGYTF.

The table lists this clonotype with a few counts. The rearrangement uses TRBV12-3 or TRBV12-4 and TRBJ1-6; D gene ambiguous. The length of the CDR3 is 16 residues. V gave up 1 base and J gave up 0 bases, with 7 bases separating them. CDR3 in amino acids: CASSLELSSYNSPLHF. The DNA for the CDR3 is TGTGCCAGCAGTTTAGAACTAAGCTCCTATAATTCACCCCTCCACTTT.

This clonotype was counted between two and nine times. The genes are TRBV14 and TRBJ2-5, with 10 bases matching TRBD1. The ends lost 4 bases at V and 4 bases at J; junction bases unmatched: 3. The CDR3 runs 14 residues. Germline V gene lookup returns CDR1 SGHDN and CDR2 FVKESK. CDR3 sequence: CASSRDRGPETQYF. The DNA of the CDR3 is TGTGCCAGCAGCCGAGACAGGGGGCCAGAGACCCAGTACTTC.

In its sample, this clonotype was seen many times. The chain recombines TRBV7-9 with TRBJ2-5; 14 positions agree with TRBD2. The CDR3 loop spans 16 amino acids. J lost 2 bases, V lost 5 bases, and 4 bases had no gene match. CDR1 is SEHNR and CDR2 is FQNEAQ in the germline V gene (reference sequence). The DNA for the CDR3 is TGTGCCAGCAGCCCCCGACTAGCGGGGGGGCAAGAGACCCAGTACTTC. It encodes CASSPRLAGGQETQYF. The full variable domain, its missing parts supplied by reference TRBV7-9 and TRBJ2-5, is DTGVSQNPRHKITKRGQNVTFRCDPISEHNRLYWYRQTLGQGPEFLTYFQNEAQLEKSRLLSDRFSAERPKGSFSTLEIQRTEQGDSAMYLCASSPRLAGGQETQYFGPGTRLLVL.

The genes are TRBV28 and TRBJ1-2; no reliable D call. The CDR3 sequence is 11 residues long. V was pared by 4 bases and J by 5 bases, with 5 bases between. CDR1 is MDHEN, CDR2 SYDVKM, per germline. CDR3: CASSWKYGYTF. CDR3 sequence (DNA): TGTGCCAGCAGTTGGAAATATGGCTACACCTTC.

The V call is TRBV27, the J call TRBJ2-7, with 10 nucleotides matching TRBD2. The CDR3 runs to 15 residues. Losses at the gene ends were 1 base for V and 5 bases for J; bases not matched to a gene: 5. Germline lookup yields CDR1 MNHEY and CDR2 SMNVEV (reference sequence). The CDR3 reads CASSLFSGRGNEQYF. In DNA, the CDR3 is TGTGCCAGCAGTTTATTCAGCGGGAGGGGCAACGAGCAGTACTTC.

This clonotype was observed a few times. The chain employs TRBV29-1 and TRBJ2-7; a possible D gene is TRBD1 (6 bases). Per germline, CDR1 SQVTM and CDR2 ANQGSEA. CDR3 length equals 14 residues. V dropped 4 bases and J dropped 6 bases, with 19 bases sitting between them. For the CDR3, the DNA is TGCAGCGTTGCGAGGGACACCACCGGCCCCGAGCAGTACTTC. Translated, it gives CSVARDTTGPEQYF.

The chain is built from TRBV29-1 and TRBJ1-3; 7 bases are a match to TRBD1. J gave up 2 bases and V 7 bases, and 5 bases lay outside the gene matches. This CDR3 spans 13 amino acids. Germline V gives CDR1 SQVTM, CDR2 ANQGSEA. DNA for the CDR3: TGCAGCGCCCGGGACAGCCCTGGAAACACCATATATTTT. Translated: CSARDSPGNTIYF. Full variable domain (rest looked up from reference TRBV29-1 and TRBJ1-3): SAVISQKPSRDICQRGTSLTIQCQVDSQVTMMFWYRQQPGQSLTLIATANQGSEATYESGFVIDKFPISRPNLTFSTLTVSNMSPEDSSIYLCSARDSPGNTIYFGEGSWLTVV.

The sample holds many counts of this clonotype. The chain combines TRBV20-1 with TRBJ2-7; D is unresolved. V was trimmed by 2 bases and J by 3 bases, leaving 8 bases between them. Germline CDR1 DFQATT, CDR2 SNEGSKA (reference sequence). The CDR3 is 12 amino acids. CDR3 DNA sequence: TGCAGTGCTAGACCCGACTTCTACGAGCAGTACTTC. Protein: CSARPDFYEQYF.

This clonotype came up a few times. The V and J genes are TRBV29-1 and TRBJ1-3, with D possibly TRBD1 on 6 matching bases. The CDR3 extends over 13 amino acids. V shed 7 bases and J shed 4 bases, with 14 bases lying between them. The germline V gene encodes CDR1 SQVTM and CDR2 ANQGSEA. The CDR3 loop reads CSALRDNGNTIYF. CDR3 in DNA: TGCAGCGCTCTCCGGGACAACGGAAACACCATATATTTT.

The CDR3 sequence: CASSLQGYLGGYTF. The CDR3 region has the DNA TGTGCCAGCAGTCTACAGGGTTACCTAGGGGGCTACACCTTC. The genes are TRBV27 and TRBJ1-2; the D gene is possibly TRBD1 (6 bases). There are 14 residues in the CDR3. With 5 bases removed from V and 8 bases from J, the gap between germline ends came to 18 bases. The germline V gene has CDR1 MNHEY and CDR2 SMNVEV (reference sequence).

This clonotype was observed a handful of times. This chain joins TRBV6-5 and TRBJ1-2, with D perhaps matching TRBD1 (5 bases). Trimming removed 0 bases at V and 2 bases at J, with 16 bases between. CDR1 is MNHEY and CDR2 is SVGAGI in the germline V gene. The CDR3 has 17 residues. Here the CDR3 reads CASSYSMARAQNYGYTF. CDR3 DNA sequence: TGTGCCAGCAGTTACTCGATGGCCAGGGCTCAGAACTATGGCTACACCTTC.

The sample holds many counts of this clonotype. The J gene is TRBJ1-2, the V gene TRBV11-2, with 8 nucleotides matching TRBD1. Germline loops: CDR1 SGHAT, CDR2 FQNNGV. After removal of 5 bases from V and 8 bases from J, the junction contained 7 bases not matched to a gene. The CDR3 covers 13 residues. CDR3 amino acids: CASSTDRVRGYTF. The CDR3 nucleotides are TGTGCCAGCAGCACGGACAGGGTGAGAGGCTACACCTTC. The whole variable domain, remainder taken from reference TRBV11-2 and TRBJ1-2, is EAGVAQSPRYKIIEKRQSVAFWCNPISGHATLYWYQQILGQGPKLLIQFQNNGVVDDSQLPKDRFSAERLKGVDSTLKIQPAKLEDSAVYLCASSTDRVRGYTFGSGTRLTVV.

This clonotype has ten or more counts. The CDR3 loop reads CASSFRASGGTDTQYF. DNA of the CDR3: TGTGCCAGCAGTTTTAGGGCTAGCGGAGGCACAGATACGCAGTATTTT. V is TRBV27 and J is TRBJ2-3; TRBD2 aligns across 7 bases. Germline assignment: CDR1 MNHEY and CDR2 SMNVEV (reference sequence). V shed 3 bases and J 1 base; nucleotides not matched to a gene: 7. CDR3 size: 16 residues.

This clonotype was seen repeatedly, ten times or more. The chain links TRBV6-2 or TRBV6-3 to TRBJ2-3; D uncertain. There are 13 residues in the CDR3. Looked up from germline, CDR1 is MNHEY and CDR2 is SVGEGT. Trimming left V 6 bases short and J 1 base short, with 8 bases between. CDR3 sequence (DNA): TGTGCCAGCAGGGACGCTGGCACAGATACGCAGTATTTT. This gives the protein CASRDAGTDTQYF.

This clonotype was counted ten times or more. This chain links TRBV18 with TRBJ2-7, with TRBD2 matching 10 bases. V dropped 4 bases and J dropped 2; count of bases not matched to a gene: 2. CDR3 length: 14 residues. Germline assignment: CDR1 KGHSH and CDR2 LQKENI. The DNA of the CDR3 is TGTGCCAGCTCACTAGCGGGGGGTACCTACGAGCAGTACTTC. This gives the protein CASSLAGGTYEQYF.

This clonotype has only a few counts. The J gene is TRBJ2-7, the V gene TRBV6-5; 7 bases align to TRBD1. Losses at the gene ends were 10 bases for V and 4 bases for J; bases not matched to a gene: 4. Germline V CDR1 and CDR2: MNHEY, SVGAGI. CDR3 size: 11 residues. This chain's CDR3 is CATTQGYEQYF. DNA for the CDR3: TGTGCCACGACACAGGGGTACGAGCAGTACTTC.

This clonotype was seen only a few times. This chain connects TRBV12-3 or TRBV12-4 to TRBJ1-4; D perhaps matches TRBD1 (6 bases). The CDR3 totals 14 residues. Trimming cost V 6 bases and J 12 bases, with 20 bases left between them. CDR3 in DNA: TGTGCCAGCAGCTGGGGGGGGGGCCTTATGGAACTGTTTTTT. The encoded protein is CASSWGGGLMELFF.